These T cell receptor beta chains were read from a single sample in a study of blood T cell repertoires in COVID-19. TCRdb's copy holds only in-frame clones and misses some; the assay was immunoSEQ multiplex PCR. The sample lists fewer than 300,000 clones; around 89% were seen once. The sequencing sample was made of PBMCs or T cells enriched from blood (not recorded which). The source of these receptors is a man aged 40-50 years who had recovered from COVID-19. Both conserved end residues are trimmed from each CDR3. The order of the fields is V gene, J gene, CDR3 protein.

>TRBV7-2|TRBJ2-3
ASSSGTSGITDTQY
>TRBV6-5|TRBJ1-1
ASSYGVGRGNTEAF
>TRBV3-1/TRBV3-2|TRBJ1-1
ASSQGGATNTEAF
>TRBV6-5|TRBJ1-2
ASSTGGRANYGYT
>TRBV19|TRBJ2-7
ASSPGHGPAYEQY
>TRBV7-8|TRBJ2-1
ASSPSGIQYNEQF
>TRBV2|TRBJ1-1
ASSENRGGLRAF
>TRBV19|TRBJ1-6
ASSMLYSSSYNSPLH
>TRBV3-1/TRBV3-2|TRBJ2-1
ASSQKQGLDEQF
>TRBV5-4|TRBJ1-2
ASSVGQLYGYT
>TRBV9|TRBJ2-3
ASSVGISGTDTQY
>TRBV7-9|TRBJ1-2
ASSEEKPNNYGYT
>TRBV6-4|TRBJ2-3
ASSERGDTDTQY
>TRBV7-3|TRBJ2-1
ASSLDSYNEQF
>TRBV19|TRBJ2-7
ASSIPDYSYEQY
>TRBV10-3|TRBJ2-5
AINSGAQETQY
>TRBV24-1|TRBJ2-1
ATSRNGRAGGRNEQF
>TRBV9|TRBJ2-1
ASSVPRSGLNYNEQF
>TRBV19|TRBJ1-2
ASSIIGTVYGYT
>TRBV9|TRBJ1-2
ASSPNPGTSYGYT
>TRBV6-5|TRBJ2-7
ASSLAGGPTYEQY
>TRBV19|TRBJ1-6
ASSRIPHVRNSSSYNSPLH
>TRBV19|TRBJ1-1
ASSIAREVTEAF
>TRBV28|TRBJ1-2
ASNSKGQAFYGYT
>TRBV4-3|TRBJ1-2
ASSRDRVGDNYGYT
>TRBV6-1|TRBJ2-2
ASSENRGHTGELF
>TRBV7-3|TRBJ2-1
ASSLTGSGGHNEQF
>TRBV28|TRBJ1-2
ASSPWGRDNYGYT
>TRBV7-2|TRBJ2-7
ASSLGFGQVSYEQY
>TRBV4-1|TRBJ2-2
ASSRHRDRTNTGELF
>TRBV20-1|TRBJ2-3
SASRPDTQY
>TRBV11-2|TRBJ2-1
ASSFQRDSLTYNEQF
>TRBV19|TRBJ2-3
ASSSSGVPDTQY
>TRBV5-1|TRBJ2-1
ASAPGQGIYNEQF
>TRBV28|TRBJ1-2
ASSSTGGVDYGYT
>TRBV9|TRBJ2-1
ASSGPFGTFSYNEQF
>TRBV19|TRBJ2-5
ASSIVPSGKTQY
>TRBV13|TRBJ2-2
ASSTNSLGGTGELF
>TRBV5-1|TRBJ1-1
ASSLEIQGARKYGAEAF
>TRBV21-1|TRBJ2-2
ASSKAPFPGTANTGELF
>TRBV29-1|TRBJ2-2
SVGTGDTGELF
>TRBV2|TRBJ2-2
ASFLNTGELF
>TRBV19|TRBJ2-7
ASSIVAGGSGSEQY
>TRBV28|TRBJ1-2
ASSLIGQYPYGYT
>TRBV7-2|TRBJ2-3
ASSLARAGTTDTQY
>TRBV29-1|TRBJ1-4
SVAGQLNEKLF
>TRBV2|TRBJ2-7
ASSGLAGDYEQY
>TRBV5-4|TRBJ2-5
ASSLDRTKETQY